The next 30 T cell receptor beta chains were all read from a single sample in a study of beta chain features in type 1 diabetes. The study reverse transcribed the entire isolated RNA, so it sequenced expressed TCRB transcripts. Here immunoSEQ multiplex PCR was the method, and the copy in TCRdb shows in-frame clones only, minus some. The sample lists 150,000 to 200,000 clones; 10% to 15% were seen once. Sequenced: central memory CD4+ T cells from blood. The receptor set was obtained from a woman between 18 and 29 years old in good health.

This clone came up a few times. The CDR3 region is CASRASGSSYNEQFF. The CDR3 DNA reads as TGTGCCAGCAGAGCTAGCGGTAGCTCCTACAATGAGCAGTTCTTC. The J gene is TRBJ2-1, the V gene TRBV11-2, with 7 bases matching TRBD2. CDR1 is SGHAT, CDR2 FQNNGV, per germline. The CDR3 loop spans 15 amino acids. V lost 6 bases, J lost 0 bases, and 5 bases stayed unmatched.

This clone was counted only a few times. The genes are TRBV30 and TRBJ1-5, with a possible D match to TRBD1 (5 bases). CDR3 length equals 13 residues. Trimming stripped 3 bases from V and 2 bases from J, with 8 bases between. Germline V gives CDR1 GTSNPN, CDR2 SVGIG (reference sequence). The CDR3 region has the DNA TGTGCCTGGAGAGGGACTGGCAATCAGCCCCAGCATTTT. It codes for CAWRGTGNQPQHF.

The V call is TRBV28, the J call TRBJ1-1; D is uncertain. The CDR3 extends over 16 amino acids. Trimming stripped 7 bases from V and 0 bases from J, with 18 bases between. Germline loops: CDR1 MDHEN, CDR2 SYDVKM. The CDR3 reads CASTRIRRVLNTEAFF. CDR3 nucleotides: TGTGCCAGCACCCGCATCCGGCGGGTGCTGAACACTGAAGCTTTCTTT.

This clone has a count of ten or more. The V and J genes are TRBV5-1 and TRBJ1-5; no clear D gene. This CDR3 spans 13 amino acids. The V end was cut by 4 bases, the J end by 7 bases, with 12 bases between. Germline assignment: CDR1 SGHRS and CDR2 YFSETQ. CDR3 sequence reads: CASSPVRVQPQHF. As DNA, the CDR3 is TGCGCCAGCAGCCCCGTGAGGGTACAGCCCCAGCATTTT.

The chain employs TRBV2 and TRBJ2-7; 10 nucleotides line up with TRBD1. V was pared by 10 bases and J by 3 bases, with 18 bases of the junction left unmatched. CDR3 length: 17 residues. Germline V gene lookup returns CDR1 SNHLY and CDR2 FYNNEI. In nucleotides, the CDR3 is TGTGCCACCAGAAAAGGTGGGACCGGGACAGGGGTCTACGAGCAGTACTTC. It codes for CATRKGGTGTGVYEQYF.

This clone was picked up a small number of times. The V and J genes are TRBV4-2 and TRBJ1-5; D unresolved. Looked up from germline, CDR1 is LGHNA and CDR2 is YNFKEQ. The CDR3 has 15 amino acids. Trimming took off 2 bases at V and 4 bases at J, with 12 bases between the two ends. The DNA for the CDR3 is TGTGCCAGCAGCCAACAAGGCGGGGAGAATCAGCCCCAGCATTTT. Its translation is CASSQQGGENQPQHF.

This clone was observed a handful of times. V usage is TRBV30 and J usage is TRBJ2-3, with a weak D call TRBD1 (5 bases). Trimming shortened V by 3 bases and J by 6 bases, and 25 bases separated the two germline ends. Per the germline V gene, CDR1 is GTSNPN and CDR2 is SVGIG (reference sequence). CDR3 length equals 17 residues. CDR3 coding DNA: TGTGCCTGGAGGTTTCCATGGGGCATCGTTCCGGTGGATACGCAGTATTTT. Translated, it gives CAWRFPWGIVPVDTQYF.

There are a few counts of this clone. V usage is TRBV10-3 and J usage is TRBJ1-1; 7 bases align to TRBD1. Germline V gene data show CDR1 as ENHRY and CDR2 as SYGVKD. The CDR3 has 16 amino acids. J was trimmed by 4 bases and V by 4 bases; bases with no gene match: 12. In DNA form, the CDR3 reads TGTGCCATCAGTGGGGGTACAGGGGTTCGCGGCACTGAAGCTTTCTTT. The encoded protein is CAISGGTGVRGTEAFF.

The CDR3 DNA reads TGCGCCAGCAGCCAGGCCGATATGGGACTTCCTAGGGGCGAGCAGTACTTC. Protein product: CASSQADMGLPRGEQYF. The chain is built from TRBV4-1 and TRBJ2-7; possibly TRBD2 for D (6 bases). Trimming cost V 3 bases and J 6 bases, with 24 bases left between them. This CDR3 contains 17 residues. Per the germline V gene, CDR1 is MGHRA and CDR2 is YSYEKL.

This clone was seen a few times. The chain combines TRBV5-1 with TRBJ2-2; D is perhaps TRBD2 (7 bases). This CDR3 is built from 16 residues. Between the trimmed V and J ends, which lost 3 bases and 2 bases, there was a span of 14 bases. Germline CDR1 and CDR2: SGHRS and YFSETQ. The CDR3 DNA sequence: TGCGCCAGCAGCTATCGGGGGGCAGTTAACACCGGGGAGCTGTTTTTT. Translating it yields CASSYRGAVNTGELFF. The whole variable domain, filled in from reference TRBV5-1 and TRBJ2-2, reads KAGVTQTPRYLIKTRGQQVTLSCSPISGHRSVSWYQQTPGQGLQFLFEYFSETQRNKGNFPGRFSGRQFSNSRSEMNVSTLELGDSALYLCASSYRGAVNTGELFFGEGSRLTVL.

The chain has TRBV25-1 and TRBJ1-2, with D perhaps matching TRBD1 (6 bases). V lost 5 bases, J lost 8 bases, and 15 bases lay in between. The CDR3 contains 13 residues. Per germline, CDR1 MGHDK and CDR2 SYGVNS. The CDR3 DNA sequence: TGTGCCAGCAGTCGACCCGAAGGGGGAGGCTACACCTTC. It codes for CASSRPEGGGYTF.

The V gene is TRBV2, the J gene TRBJ1-5; D gene unclear. The ends were cut back, 6 bases at V and 0 bases at J, with 12 bases in the middle. The germline CDR1 and CDR2 sequences are SNHLY and FYNNEI. This CDR3 region has 15 residues. This CDR3 reads CASSLMRDSNQPQHF. The CDR3 DNA reads TGTGCCAGCAGCTTAATGCGGGATAGCAATCAGCCCCAGCATTTT.

This clone was observed a handful of times. The genes are TRBV7-2 and TRBJ2-7, with D possibly TRBD2 on 6 matching bases. The CDR3 covers 12 residues. Between the trimmed V and J ends, which lost 6 bases and 10 bases, there was a span of 16 bases. The germline V gene encodes CDR1 SGHTA and CDR2 FQGNSA. CDR3: CASSKEVGLQYF. The CDR3 DNA reads as TGTGCCAGCAGTAAAGAGGTGGGACTTCAGTACTTC.

The J gene is TRBJ2-1, the V gene TRBV9; weak D call: TRBD2 (6 bases). The CDR3 is 15 residues long. Trimming left V 0 bases short and J 10 bases short, with 17 bases between. The germline CDR1 and CDR2 sequences are SGDLS and YYNGEE. CDR3 loop: CASSVGLARVEEQFF. CDR3 bases: TGTGCCAGCAGCGTAGGGCTAGCGCGCGTGGAGGAGCAGTTCTTC.

The chain has TRBV19 and TRBJ2-1, with TRBD2 matching over 12 bases. The CDR3 length is 14 residues. CDR1 and CDR2 from the germline V gene are LNHDA and SQIVND (reference sequence). V was clipped by 8 bases and J by 5 bases; unmatched bases: 4. In DNA form, the CDR3 reads TGTGCCAGTGGGGGGACTAGCGGGCACAATGAGCAGTTCTTC. It specifies CASGGTSGHNEQFF.

The chain combines TRBV28 with TRBJ1-2; 9 bases map to TRBD1. V was clipped by 8 bases and J by 5 bases; unmatched bases: 3. The CDR3 length is 12 residues. Per germline, CDR1 MDHEN and CDR2 SYDVKM. Here the CDR3 DNA reads TGTGCCAGCTGGGACAGGGAGTATGGCTACACCTTC. It is translated as CASWDREYGYTF.

A few counts support this clone. The rearrangement links TRBV7-2 to TRBJ2-7; D is unresolved. The CDR3 length is 13 residues. CDR1 is SGHTA, CDR2 FQGNSA, per germline. V lost 4 bases and J 2 bases, leaving 9 bases between the germline ends. The CDR3 nucleotides read TGTGCCAGCAGCTCGCGCCGGGCCTACGAGCAGTACTTC. It is translated as CASSSRRAYEQYF.

Of note for this clone: Germline and junction disagree at one end, which may indicate a read error. The chain carries TRBV15 and TRBJ2-2; 7 positions match TRBD1. Germline CDR1 LNHNV, CDR2 YYDKDF (reference sequence). This CDR3 region has 14 residues. The CDR3 region is CATSGQLNTGELSF. Written as DNA, the CDR3 is TGTGCCACCTCGGGACAGCTGAACACCGGGGAGCTGTCTTTT.

This clone has ten or more counts. At one end, the junction sequence differs from germline, possibly due to a read error. The V call is TRBV7-9, the J call TRBJ2-7; 8 nucleotides line up with TRBD2. Germline assignment: CDR1 SEHNR and CDR2 FQNEAQ (reference sequence). This CDR3 has 11 amino acids. The CDR3 loop reads CASSLELAANF. DNA for the CDR3: TGTGCCAGCAGCTTAGAACTAGCGGCCAACTTC.

This clone appeared a few times. The chain joins TRBV29-1 to TRBJ2-7; the match to TRBD1 covers 9 bases. Germline lookup yields CDR1 SQVTM and CDR2 ANQGSEA. The CDR3 covers 14 residues. With 6 bases clipped from V and 2 bases from J, the junction kept 8 bases outside the gene matches. The CDR3 is CSVKPGQGPYEQYF. The CDR3 coding sequence is TGCAGCGTCAAGCCGGGACAGGGACCCTACGAGCAGTACTTC.

The V and J genes are TRBV5-4 and TRBJ1-1, with a tentative D call TRBD1 (5 bases). The length of the CDR3 is 16 residues. With 6 bases removed from V and 3 bases from J, the gap between germline ends came to 21 bases. Germline-derived CDR1 and CDR2 are SGHNT and YYREEE (reference sequence). CDR3 sequence reads: CASNLQGGRRDTEAFF. The CDR3 coding sequence is TGTGCCAGCAATCTCCAGGGTGGGCGCCGGGACACTGAAGCTTTCTTT. Full variable domain (remainder filled in from reference TRBV5-4 and TRBJ1-1): ETGVTQSPTHLIKTRGQQVTLRCSSQSGHNTVSWYQQALGQGPQFIFQYYREEENGRGNFPPRFSGLQFPNYSSELNVNALELDDSALYLCASNLQGGRRDTEAFFGQGTRLTVV.

V is TRBV18 and J is TRBJ1-2; perhaps TRBD1 as D (5 bases). V was cut by 5 bases and J by 4 bases, with 8 bases left in between. This CDR3 has 12 residues. The V gene's germline CDR1 is KGHSH and CDR2 LQKENI. Written as DNA, the CDR3 is TGTGCCAGCTCATCGGACATCTATGGCTACACCTTC. Protein: CASSSDIYGYTF. Full variable domain (rest looked up from reference TRBV18 and TRBJ1-2): NAGVMQNPRHLVRRRGQEARLRCSPMKGHSHVYWYRQLPEEGLKFMVYLQKENIIDESGMPKERFSAEFPKEGPSILRIQQVVRGDSAAYFCASSSDIYGYTFGSGTRLTVV.

This clone showed up just a few times. The chain employs TRBV28 and TRBJ2-5; 11 positions match TRBD2. Germline V gives CDR1 MDHEN, CDR2 SYDVKM. V lost 6 bases to trimming and J lost 1 base; unmatched junction nucleotides: 4. This CDR3 has 15 residues. The CDR3 bases are TGTGCCAGCAGAGTAGCGGGAGGGGGCCAAGAGACCCAGTACTTC. Translated: CASRVAGGGQETQYF. Combining the CDR3 with reference TRBV28 and TRBJ2-5 gives the whole variable domain DVKVTQSSRYLVKRTGEKVFLECVQDMDHENMFWYRQDPGLGLRLIYFSYDVKMKEKGDIPEGYSVSREKKERFSLILESASTNQTSMYLCASRVAGGGQETQYFGPGTRLLVL.

The chain uses TRBV9 and TRBJ1-1; 9 nucleotides align to TRBD1. CDR3 length equals 14 residues. V trimming: 4 bases; J trimming: 4 bases; junction bases outside the gene matches: 5. The V gene's germline CDR1 is SGDLS and CDR2 YYNGEE. The CDR3 spells CASSTRDRATEAFF. DNA of the CDR3: TGTGCCAGCAGCACACGGGACAGGGCCACTGAAGCTTTCTTT.

This clone has just a few counts. The rearrangement joins TRBV7-9 to TRBJ2-1; D is uncertain. The CDR3 consists of 14 residues. Germline values: CDR1 SEHNR, CDR2 FQNEAQ (reference sequence). V was trimmed by 1 base and J by 2 bases, leaving 6 bases between them. The CDR3 DNA reads TGTGCCAGCAGCTTAGGACAAACCTACAATGAGCAGTTCTTC. Translation gives CASSLGQTYNEQFF.

The chain has TRBV5-4 and TRBJ2-3; the match to TRBD2 covers 8 bases. The ends lost 0 bases at V and 5 bases at J; junction bases unmatched: 5. From germline, CDR1 is SGHNT and CDR2 YYREEE (reference sequence). The CDR3 totals 15 residues. DNA of the CDR3: TGTGCCAGCAGCTTGGACCAGCGGGAGCAAGATACGCAGTATTTT. Amino acids: CASSLDQREQDTQYF.

This clone showed up just a few times. The V gene is TRBV19, the J gene TRBJ1-4; D may be TRBD1 (6 bases). Trimming shortened V by 4 bases and J by 7 bases, and 13 bases separated the two germline ends. The germline gives CDR1 LNHDA, CDR2 SQIVND (reference sequence). This CDR3 spans 14 amino acids. The CDR3 loop is CASSRDIRGEKLFF. DNA for the CDR3: TGTGCCAGTAGTAGGGACATCCGCGGTGAAAAACTGTTTTTT.

The chain is built from TRBV5-8 and TRBJ2-2, with D maybe TRBD1 (6 bases). This CDR3 comprises 15 residues. V lost 6 bases and J 7 bases, leaving 19 bases between the germline ends. The germline CDR1 and CDR2 sequences are SGHTS and YDEGEE. CDR3 sequence: CASIPALGAVGELFF. The CDR3 DNA reads as TGTGCCAGCATCCCCGCGTTGGGGGCTGTCGGGGAGCTGTTTTTT.

V gene TRBV28 combines with J gene TRBJ1-1, with TRBD1 matching over 11 bases. The CDR3 totals 14 residues. Germline CDR1 reads MDHEN; CDR2 reads SYDVKM. Trimming cost V 7 bases and J 1 base; bases outside gene matches: 2. The CDR3 reads CASKGTGGNTEAFF. CDR3 in DNA: TGTGCCAGCAAGGGGACAGGGGGGAACACTGAAGCTTTCTTT.

This clone has only a few counts. The chain is built from TRBV7-6 and TRBJ2-3, with a possible D match to TRBD1 (5 bases). The CDR3 is 15 amino acids. Germline CDR1 is SGHVS and CDR2 is FNYEAQ. With 4 bases removed from V and 2 bases from J, the gap between germline ends came to 13 bases. The CDR3 DNA follows: TGTGCCAGCAGCTCCACCAGACAGACCACAGATACGCAGTATTTT. Translating it yields CASSSTRQTTDTQYF.